Below are 8 T cell receptor beta chains sequenced from a single sample in a study of vaccination and CD4 T cells after COVID-19. Described treatment: roughly 11-day PBMC culture with coronavirus spike peptide pools or control peptides (ViraFEST assay). Their antigens are not known. The Oncomine TCR Beta short-read assay was what sequenced the DNA obtained from cultured CD4+ T cells. One entry per CDR3 protein results from TCRdb running MiXCR on the PCR reads. The repertoire holds more than 15,000 distinct CDR3 sequences, with around 45% as singletons. Sequences were obtained from CD4+ T cells from blood, cultured in vitro. The receptors were gathered from a human donor who had recovered from COVID-19.

For the CDR3, the DNA is TGTGCCAGCAGTTCGGACGGATTCGACTCCTACGAGCAGTACTTC. Its translation: CASSSDGFDSYEQYF. The chain joins TRBV6-5 to TRBJ2-7; D remains ambiguous. CDR1 MNHEY and CDR2 SVGAGI come from the germline V gene. The CDR3 has 15 residues. Trimming took off 4 bases at V and 0 bases at J, with 13 bases between the two ends.

The chain employs TRBV21-1 and TRBJ2-4; the tabulated D call, TRBD1, remains unverified against the DNA. TRBV21-1 is marked as a pseudogene. This CDR3 is 18 amino acids long. The CDR3 loop reads CASSKEDRGLVAKNIQYF. DNA for the CDR3: TGTGCCAGCAGCAAAGAGGACAGGGGTCTCGTAGCCAAAAACATTCAGTACTTC.

The J gene is TRBJ1-2, the V gene TRBV28, with D perhaps matching TRBD1 (6 bases). Trimming pared 3 bases from V and 5 bases from J, leaving 10 bases between. Germline-derived CDR1 and CDR2 are MDHEN and SYDVKM. The CDR3 sequence is 13 residues long. DNA for the CDR3: TGTGCCAGCAGTTTTGGGGGGCGGTATGGCTACACCTTC. Its protein is CASSFGGRYGYTF.

The genes are TRBV28 and TRBJ2-4, with 9 bases that match TRBD2. Germline V CDR1 and CDR2: MDHEN, SYDVKM. J was trimmed by 5 bases and V by 8 bases; bases with no gene match: 10. CDR3 length equals 15 residues. Written as DNA, the CDR3 is TGTGCCAGCCTTTCAGGCGGGGGGGCAGAAAACATTCAGTACTTC. Its protein is CASLSGGGAENIQYF.

The chain combines TRBV6-2 or TRBV6-3 with TRBJ1-2; 8 bases map to TRBD1. Trimming removed 4 bases from V and 1 base from J; junction bases left unmatched: 5. Germline V CDR1 and CDR2: MNHEY, SVGEGT. CDR3 size: 15 residues. The CDR3 loop is CASSSLDRVNYGYTF. DNA for the CDR3: TGTGCCAGCAGTTCCCTGGACAGGGTTAACTATGGCTACACCTTC.

The rearrangement joins TRBV7-2 to TRBJ1-2; TRBD1 is a possible D gene (5 bases). This CDR3 is 13 amino acids long. CDR1 and CDR2 (germline): SGHTA, FQGNSA. Trimming left V 4 bases short and J 2 bases short, with 8 bases between. Here the CDR3 reads CASSSAGNYGYTF. In nucleotides, the CDR3 is TGTGCCAGCAGCTCAGCAGGGAACTATGGCTACACCTTC.

This clonotype was detected only a few times. The chain carries TRBV12-3 or TRBV12-4 and TRBJ1-2; no firm D call. The CDR3 is made up of 14 amino acids. Trimming took 3 bases from V and 4 from J, leaving 12 bases between them. This CDR3 is CASSFSAGGYGYTF. The CDR3 nucleotides are TGTGCCAGCAGTTTTTCGGCAGGAGGCTATGGCTACACCTTC.

The chain recombines TRBV24-1 with TRBJ1-5, with no clear D. Germline V CDR1 and CDR2: KGHDR, SFDVKD. The CDR3 is 13 amino acids. Between the trimmed V and J ends, which lost 7 bases and 6 bases, there was a span of 12 bases. This CDR3 is CATSGSSPQPQHF. CDR3 bases: TGTGCCACCAGCGGTTCATCCCCTCAGCCCCAGCATTTT.